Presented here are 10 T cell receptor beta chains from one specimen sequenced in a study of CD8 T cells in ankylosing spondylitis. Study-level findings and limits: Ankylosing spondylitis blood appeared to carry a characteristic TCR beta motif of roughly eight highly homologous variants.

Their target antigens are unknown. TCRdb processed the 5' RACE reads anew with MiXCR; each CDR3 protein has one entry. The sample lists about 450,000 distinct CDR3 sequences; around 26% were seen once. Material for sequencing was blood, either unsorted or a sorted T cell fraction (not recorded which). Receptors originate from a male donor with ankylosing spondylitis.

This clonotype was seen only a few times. Written as DNA, the CDR3 is TGCAGTGTAAAGAGGGAGGCTTGGACCGAAGCTTTCTTT. Residues: CSVKREAWTEAFF. The V and J genes are TRBV20-1 and TRBJ1-1; no firm D call. In germline, CDR1 is DFQATT, CDR2 SNEGSKA (reference sequence). The V end lost 7 bases, the J end lost 8 bases, and 20 bases lay between the germline ends. CDR3 length equals 13 residues.

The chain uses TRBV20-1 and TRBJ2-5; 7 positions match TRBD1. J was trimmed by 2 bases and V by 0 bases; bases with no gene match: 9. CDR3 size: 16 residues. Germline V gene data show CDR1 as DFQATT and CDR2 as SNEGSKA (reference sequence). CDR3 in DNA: TGCAGTGCTAGAGATAAGTCCAGCAGGGGGCAAGAGACCCAGTACTTC. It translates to CSARDKSSRGQETQYF.

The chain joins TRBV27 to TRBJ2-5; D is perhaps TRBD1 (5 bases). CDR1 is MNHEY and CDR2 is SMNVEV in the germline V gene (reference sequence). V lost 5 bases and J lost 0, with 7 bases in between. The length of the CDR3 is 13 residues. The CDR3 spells CASSVRDQETQYF. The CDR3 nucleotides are TGTGCCAGCAGTGTCAGGGACCAAGAGACCCAGTACTTC.

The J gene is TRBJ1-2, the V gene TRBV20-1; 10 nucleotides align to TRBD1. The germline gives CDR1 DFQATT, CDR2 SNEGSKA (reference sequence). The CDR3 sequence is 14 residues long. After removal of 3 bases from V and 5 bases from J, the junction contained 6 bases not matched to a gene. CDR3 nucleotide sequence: TGCAGTGCTAGGCGGGACAGGGGTACTTATGGCTACACCTTC. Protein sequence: CSARRDRGTYGYTF.

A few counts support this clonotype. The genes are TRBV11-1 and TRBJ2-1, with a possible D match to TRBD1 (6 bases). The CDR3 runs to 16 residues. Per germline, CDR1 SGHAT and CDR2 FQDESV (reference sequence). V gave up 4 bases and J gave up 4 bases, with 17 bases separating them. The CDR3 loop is CASSSRGRGTYNEQFF. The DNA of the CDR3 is TGTGCCAGCAGCTCCCGGGGCAGGGGCACATACAATGAGCAGTTCTTC.

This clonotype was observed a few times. CDR3 protein: CATSREGGTHEQYF. The CDR3 DNA reads as TGTGCCACCAGCAGAGAAGGGGGCACCCACGAGCAGTACTTC. The gene calls are TRBV15 and TRBJ2-7; TRBD1 matches 7 bases. From germline, CDR1 is LNHNV and CDR2 YYDKDF (reference sequence). The CDR3 has 14 residues. Trimming took 0 bases from V and 5 from J; bases not matched to a gene: 4.

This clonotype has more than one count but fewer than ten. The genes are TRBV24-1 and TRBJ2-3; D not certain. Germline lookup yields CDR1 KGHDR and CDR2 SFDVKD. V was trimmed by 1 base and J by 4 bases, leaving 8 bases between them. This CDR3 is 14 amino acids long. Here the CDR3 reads CATSDFRTPDTQYF. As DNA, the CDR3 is TGTGCCACCAGTGATTTTCGGACGCCAGATACGCAGTATTTT.

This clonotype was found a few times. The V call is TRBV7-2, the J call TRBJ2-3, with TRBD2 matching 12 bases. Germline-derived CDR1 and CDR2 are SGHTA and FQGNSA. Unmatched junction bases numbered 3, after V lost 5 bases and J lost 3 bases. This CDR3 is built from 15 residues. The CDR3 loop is CASSQGLAGTDTQYF. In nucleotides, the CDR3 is TGTGCCAGCAGCCAAGGACTAGCGGGAACAGATACGCAGTATTTT.

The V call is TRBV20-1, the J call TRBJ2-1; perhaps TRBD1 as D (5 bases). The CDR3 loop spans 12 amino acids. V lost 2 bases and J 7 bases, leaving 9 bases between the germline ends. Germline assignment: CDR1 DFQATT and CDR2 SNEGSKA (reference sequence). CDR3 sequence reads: CSARPQGNEQFF. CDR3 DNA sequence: TGCAGTGCTAGACCTCAGGGAAATGAGCAGTTCTTC.

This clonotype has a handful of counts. The CDR3 loop reads CSVEIGHSYEQYF. The CDR3 DNA reads TGCAGCGTTGAAATCGGGCATTCCTACGAGCAGTACTTC. The genes are TRBV29-1 and TRBJ2-7; no definite D call. V lost 2 bases and J 1 base, leaving 9 bases between the germline ends. Germline CDR1 reads SQVTM; CDR2 reads ANQGSEA. This CDR3 region has 13 residues.